This paragraph covers one TCR beta chain sequence. The sample originates from a study of blood T cell repertoires in COVID-19. As for the study in general: The analysed material was cDNA or gDNA that came from T cells, B-cell-depleted T cells, or PBMCs.

The assay was immunoSEQ multiplex PCR, and TCRdb's table has in-frame clones only and misses some. The repertoire holds more than 150,000 clones, with 94% as singletons. This CDR3 is 16 amino acids long. Germline V gene sequence: CDR1 LGHNA, CDR2 YNFKEQ. The V and J ends lost 0 bases and 5 bases respectively, with 16 bases between them. The clonotype originates from a man under 40 with COVID-19, enrolled during active disease. What was sequenced was peripheral blood. The chain couples TRBV4-2 to TRBJ1-2, with a tentative D call TRBD1 (5 bases). The DNA of the CDR3 is TGTGCCAGCAGCCAAGACCGCCTGGGGCAGCTATATGGCTACACCTTC. Amino acid sequence: CASSQDRLGQLYGYTF.